Described below is a single TCR beta chain sequence and its context. The target antigen is unknown. TCRdb re-called the 5' RACE reads and catalogs CDR3 proteins one per entry, DNA excluded. This repertoire includes fewer than 450,000 distinct CDR3 sequences. The sample belongs to a study of monozygotic twins with inflammatory bowel disease. The study, taken as a whole, reports: Fewer shared clonotypes with others were found in IBD patients than in healthy twins, especially with disease activity. IBD patients showed reduced TCRbeta diversity (inverse Simpson) versus healthy co-twins.

CDR3 length: 16 amino acids. Per the germline V gene, CDR1 is MNHEY and CDR2 is SVGAGI. The sequencing sample was made of blood. The J gene is TRBJ1-2, the V gene TRBV6-5; TCRdb gives TRBD1 as the D gene, but with no DNA this cannot be confirmed. This clonotype originated in a human donor with ulcerative colitis or Crohn's disease, or a healthy co-twin of an affected twin (not recorded which). CDR3 residues: CASSYSIGGRGYGYTF.